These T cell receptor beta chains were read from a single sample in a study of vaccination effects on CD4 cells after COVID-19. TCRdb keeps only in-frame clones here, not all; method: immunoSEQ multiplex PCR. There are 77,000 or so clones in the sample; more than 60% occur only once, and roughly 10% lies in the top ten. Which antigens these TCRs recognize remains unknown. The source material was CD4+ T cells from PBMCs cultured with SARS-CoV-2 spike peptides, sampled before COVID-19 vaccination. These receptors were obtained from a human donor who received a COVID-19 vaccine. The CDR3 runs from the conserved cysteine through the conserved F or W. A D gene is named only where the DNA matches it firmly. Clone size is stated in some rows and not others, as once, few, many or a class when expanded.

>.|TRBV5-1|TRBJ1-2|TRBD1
CASSLGDRGNGYTF
TGCGCCAGCAGCTTGGGGGACAGGGGGAATGGCTACACCTTC
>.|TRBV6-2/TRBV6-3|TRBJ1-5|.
CASSPRDQPQHF
TGTGCCAGCAGTCCCCGGGATCAGCCCCAGCATTTT
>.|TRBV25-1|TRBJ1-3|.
CASKDGGVRGNTIYF
TGTGCCAGCAAAGACGGGGGGGTTCGCGGAAACACCATATATTTT
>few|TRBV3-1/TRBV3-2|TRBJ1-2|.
CASSLSSGTVNYGYTF
TGTGCCAGCAGCCTGAGCTCCGGGACGGTTAACTATGGCTACACCTTC
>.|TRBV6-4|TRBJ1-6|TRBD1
CASNSRDRGKMSQPLHF
TGTGCCAGCAACTCCCGGGACAGGGGGAAAATGAGTCAACCCCTCCACTTT
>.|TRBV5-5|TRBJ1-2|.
CASSLADDSAYGYTF
TGTGCCAGCAGCTTAGCGGATGACTCGGCCTATGGCTACACCTTC
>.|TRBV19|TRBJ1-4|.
CASSMRVTNEKLFF
TGTGCCAGTAGTATGAGGGTAACTAATGAAAAACTGTTTTTT
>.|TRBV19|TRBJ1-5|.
CASSGSTSNQPQHF
TGTGCCAGTAGTGGATCTACTAGCAATCAGCCCCAGCATTTT
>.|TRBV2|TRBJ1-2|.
CASKRSALNYGYTF
TGTGCCAGCAAGAGGTCAGCCCTGAACTATGGCTACACCTTC
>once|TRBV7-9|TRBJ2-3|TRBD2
CASTPGGGTDTQYF
TGTGCCAGCACCCCCGGGGGGGGGACAGATACGCAGTATTTT
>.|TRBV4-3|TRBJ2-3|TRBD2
CASSQDRGADTQYF
TGCGCCAGCAGCCAAGATCGGGGGGCAGATACGCAGTATTTT
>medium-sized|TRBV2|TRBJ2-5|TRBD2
CASSGSSGGPAQYF
TGTGCCAGCAGTGGATCAAGCGGGGGTCCCGCTCAGTACTTC
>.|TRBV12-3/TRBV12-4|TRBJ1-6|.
CASSVEGSPLHF
TGTGCCAGCAGTGTGGAAGGTTCACCCCTCCACTTT
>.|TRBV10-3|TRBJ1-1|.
CAISSGLNTEAFF
TGTGCCATCTCTTCAGGGCTTAACACTGAAGCTTTCTTT
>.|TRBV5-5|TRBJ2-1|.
CASSLYVGGLWVF
TGTGCCAGCAGCTTGTATGTCGGGGGCCTGTGGGTCTTC
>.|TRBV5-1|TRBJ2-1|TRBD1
CASSLQTGRTYNEQFF
TGCGCCAGCAGCTTGCAGACAGGGAGAACCTACAATGAGCAGTTCTTC
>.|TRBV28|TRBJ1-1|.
CASSGGQGLRAFF
TGTGCCAGCAGTGGGGGGCAGGGGCTTAGAGCTTTCTTT
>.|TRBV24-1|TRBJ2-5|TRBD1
CATSDPQGQETQYF
TGTGCCACCAGTGACCCACAGGGGCAAGAGACCCAGTACTTC
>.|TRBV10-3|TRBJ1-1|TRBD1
CATTSRGQGSNTEAFF
TGTGCCACTACATCCCGTGGACAGGGTTCGAACACTGAAGCTTTCTTT
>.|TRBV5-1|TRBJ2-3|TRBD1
CASSFVTGETGTDTQYF
TGCGCCAGCAGCTTCGTTACAGGGGAAACGGGCACAGATACGCAGTATTTT
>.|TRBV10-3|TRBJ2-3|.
CAISDPYRGSTDTQYF
TGTGCCATCAGTGACCCTTATAGGGGTAGCACAGATACGCAGTATTTT
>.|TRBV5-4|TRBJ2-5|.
CASSKGGPGSETQYF
TGTGCCAGCAGCAAGGGGGGGCCGGGTTCTGAGACCCAGTACTTC
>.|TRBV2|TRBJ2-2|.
CASSTGPPKGSTGELFF
TGTGCCAGCAGTACTGGGCCCCCCAAGGGTTCCACCGGGGAGCTGTTTTTT
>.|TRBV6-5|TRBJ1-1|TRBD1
CASSYPAGTGNTEAFF
TGTGCCAGCAGTTACCCCGCCGGGACAGGGAACACTGAAGCTTTCTTT